This T cell receptor (beta chain) originates from a study of cytomegalovirus exposure and HLA in healthy donors. With 60 Vbeta and 13 Jbeta primers, the PCR was carried out. In the original processing: Later, an analysis found some 80 million unique TCR beta chains, and about 9.9 million of these were shared. Repertoires were generated with immunoSEQ multiplex PCR, while TCRdb's copy carries only in-frame clones and drops some. That table gives V, J and clone size, and the DNA gave D and trimming. The sample records 200,000 to 250,000 clones, 60% to 85% being singletons. Study-wide points: Further analysis, carried out later, found HLA-associated TCR beta chains more clonally expanded than equally common other chains. A later analysis linked 15,000 to 20,000 TCR beta sequences to HLA alleles at 0.05 false discovery rate. A prior analysis recorded that most TCR beta V segments were productive about 87% or about 30% of the time.

V was cut by 4 bases and J by 7 bases, with 20 bases left in between. In germline, CDR1 is SGDLS, CDR2 YYNGEE. The CDR3 runs 15 residues. Concerning this clone itself: Its target is unknown.

Sequenced sample: PBMCs. This sequence was found in a man aged 35 to 55 in good health and CMV-seronegative. The chain carries TRBV9 and TRBJ2-5; D perhaps matches TRBD2 (6 bases). Here the CDR3 reads CASSPGTRLVGTQYF. DNA of the CDR3: TGTGCCAGCAGCCCTGGGACCAGACTAGTGGGGACCCAGTACTTC.